This is a list of T cell receptor beta chains from one sample in a study of blood T cell repertoires in COVID-19. The data were produced by immunoSEQ multiplex PCR, yet TCRdb's version contains in-frame clones alone and is incomplete. The sample has 110,000 to 150,000 clones, around 86% seen once; the top ten hold 4.3%. The sequenced sample consisted of PBMCs or T cells enriched from blood (not recorded which). These receptors were taken from a man between 45 and 60 years old who had recovered from COVID-19. CDR3s include the opening cysteine and the closing phenylalanine or tryptophan. D genes are given only for firm matches.

CDR3 protein: CASSRGLAEGNEQYF
D gene: TRBD2
V gene: TRBV2

CDR3 protein: CASSLVTGRAKNIQYF
D gene: -
V gene: TRBV5-1

CDR3 protein: CASSEPNQPQHF
D gene: -
V gene: TRBV25-1

CDR3 protein: CASSDISDTQYF
D gene: -
V gene: TRBV2

CDR3 protein: CASSLAWGDKLFF
D gene: -
V gene: TRBV7-2

CDR3 protein: CASSRDTYTF
D gene: -
V gene: TRBV6-6

CDR3 protein: CASSAAHSDEQFF
D gene: -
V gene: TRBV9

CDR3 protein: CASSIVGGRSLTNYGYTF
D gene: -
V gene: TRBV19

CDR3 protein: CASSQDDRGHYGYTF
D gene: TRBD1
V gene: TRBV4-1

CDR3 protein: CASSPGQLETQYF
D gene: -
V gene: TRBV7-2

CDR3 protein: CATSDEPSYGYTF
D gene: -
V gene: TRBV24-1

CDR3 protein: CAWRRDRRSGNTIYF
D gene: TRBD1
V gene: TRBV30

CDR3 protein: CSASGTSGSTDTQYF
D gene: TRBD2
V gene: TRBV20-1

CDR3 protein: CASSRTDPTDTQYF
D gene: -
V gene: TRBV7-9

CDR3 protein: CASSPAAGTNYGYTF
D gene: -
V gene: TRBV7-2

CDR3 protein: CASTLPPGVINEQFF
D gene: -
V gene: TRBV5-5

CDR3 protein: CASSTGQGRGYTF
D gene: TRBD1
V gene: TRBV13

CDR3 protein: CASGAWEGSGTEAFF
D gene: -
V gene: TRBV2

CDR3 protein: CASSPRTSGKETQYF
D gene: TRBD2
V gene: TRBV18

CDR3 protein: CASILRGLSGNTIYF
D gene: -
V gene: TRBV6-5

CDR3 protein: CASSPRDTNTGELFF
D gene: -
V gene: TRBV19

CDR3 protein: CASRRQDSPLHF
D gene: -
V gene: TRBV6-6

CDR3 protein: CASSQGMQGAYNEQFF
D gene: TRBD1
V gene: TRBV3-1/TRBV3-2

CDR3 protein: CASSQDRKRASSYEQYF
D gene: -
V gene: TRBV4-1

CDR3 protein: CASSAQGPGELFF
D gene: -
V gene: TRBV5-1

CDR3 protein: CATSRGGGNGTQYF
D gene: TRBD2
V gene: TRBV24-1

CDR3 protein: CASSHISGQGNYEQYF
D gene: TRBD1
V gene: TRBV27

CDR3 protein: CASSLTAGAEAFF
D gene: -
V gene: TRBV7-3

CDR3 protein: CASSPETSDTQYF
D gene: -
V gene: TRBV27

CDR3 protein: CASSGNSNQPQHF
D gene: -
V gene: TRBV2

CDR3 protein: CARSLALAGDADTQYF
D gene: TRBD2
V gene: TRBV5-3

CDR3 protein: CATSNSILDTQYF
D gene: -
V gene: TRBV15